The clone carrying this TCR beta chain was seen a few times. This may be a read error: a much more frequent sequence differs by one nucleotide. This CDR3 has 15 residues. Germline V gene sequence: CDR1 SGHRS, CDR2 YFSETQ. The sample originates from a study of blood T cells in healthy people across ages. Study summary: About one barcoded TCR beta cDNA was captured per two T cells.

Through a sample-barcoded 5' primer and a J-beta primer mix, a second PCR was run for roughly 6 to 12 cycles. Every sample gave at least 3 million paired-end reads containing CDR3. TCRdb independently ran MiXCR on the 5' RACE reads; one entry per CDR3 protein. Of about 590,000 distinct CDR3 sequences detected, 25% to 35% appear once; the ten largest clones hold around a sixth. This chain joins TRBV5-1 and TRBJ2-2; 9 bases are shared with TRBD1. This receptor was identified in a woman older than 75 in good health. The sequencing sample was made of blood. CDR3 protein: CASSHGQGNTGERFF. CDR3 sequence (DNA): TGCGCCAGCAGCCACGGACAGGGGAACACCGGGGAGCGGTTTTTT.